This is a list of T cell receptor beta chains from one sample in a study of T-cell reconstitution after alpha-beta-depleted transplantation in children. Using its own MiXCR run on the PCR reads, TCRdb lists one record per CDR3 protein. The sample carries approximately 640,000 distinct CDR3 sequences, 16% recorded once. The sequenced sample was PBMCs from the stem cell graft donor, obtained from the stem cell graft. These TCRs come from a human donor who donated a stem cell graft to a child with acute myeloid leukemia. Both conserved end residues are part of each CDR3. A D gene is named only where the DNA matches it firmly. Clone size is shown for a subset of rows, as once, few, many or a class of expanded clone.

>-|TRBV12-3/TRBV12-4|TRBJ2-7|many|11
TGTGCCAGCAGCCAGGCGTCCGAGCAGTACTTC
CASSQASEQYF
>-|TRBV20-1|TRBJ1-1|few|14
TGCAGTGCTAGAGAGGACAGAGGTGACACTGAAGCTTTCTTT
CSAREDRGDTEAFF
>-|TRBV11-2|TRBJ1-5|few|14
TGTGCCAGCAGCTTATTTGGGGCTGATCAGCCCCAGCATTTT
CASSLFGADQPQHF
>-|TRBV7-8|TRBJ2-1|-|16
TGTGCCAGCAGCTTAGCAGGGGCCGACCCTGAGGATGAGCAGTTCTTC
CASSLAGADPEDEQFF
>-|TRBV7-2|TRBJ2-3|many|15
TGTGCCAGCAGCTTAGTCGCAGGGGAGACAGATACGCAGTATTTT
CASSLVAGETDTQYF
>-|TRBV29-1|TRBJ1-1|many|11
TGCAGCGTACAGGCGAACACTGAAGCTTTCTTT
CSVQANTEAFF
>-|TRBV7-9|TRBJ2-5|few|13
TGTGCCAGCAGCCCCCCTAGTGAGGAGACCCAGTACTTC
CASSPPSEETQYF
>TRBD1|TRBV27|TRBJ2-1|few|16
TGTGCCAGCAGTCCCCGACAGGGCCGTTCCTACAATGAGCAGTTCTTC
CASSPRQGRSYNEQFF
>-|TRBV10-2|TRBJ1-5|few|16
TGCGCCAGCAGTGAGTGGGGGGCGAGGAGCAATCAGCCCCAGCATTTT
CASSEWGARSNQPQHF
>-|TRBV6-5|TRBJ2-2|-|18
TGTGCCAGCAGTCATCGGCCCCTCGCGGTTCTCTCCACCGGGGAGCTGTTTTTT
CASSHRPLAVLSTGELFF
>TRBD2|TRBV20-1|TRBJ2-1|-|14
TGCAGTGTTCGGACTAGCGGGGTGGCGAATGAGCAGTTCTTC
CSVRTSGVANEQFF
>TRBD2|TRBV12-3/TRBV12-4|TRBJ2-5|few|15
TGTGCCAGCAGTCTGAACGGGGGGGCTGGAGAGACCCAGTACTTC
CASSLNGGAGETQYF
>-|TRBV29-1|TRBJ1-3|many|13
TGCAGCGTTGGATGGGGATCTGGAAACACCATATATTTT
CSVGWGSGNTIYF
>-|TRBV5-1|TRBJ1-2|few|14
TGCGCCAGCAGCTTGTCGGACGAATACTATGGCTACACCTTC
CASSLSDEYYGYTF
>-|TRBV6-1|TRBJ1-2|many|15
TGTGCCAGCGCCCCGATCCGGGGGGGTTTCGGAGGCTACACCTTC
CASAPIRGGFGGYTF
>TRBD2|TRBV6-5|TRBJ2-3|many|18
TGTGCCAGCAGTTACTCCTGGCTTGCGGGGGGATCCACAGATACGCAGTATTTT
CASSYSWLAGGSTDTQYF
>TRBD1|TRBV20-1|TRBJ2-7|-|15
TGCAGTACTAGAGAGACAGGGGCGGATTCCTACGAGCAGTACTTC
CSTRETGADSYEQYF
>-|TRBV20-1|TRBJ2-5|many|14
TGCAGTGCTAGAGCTTGGCAGGGCGGCGAGACCCAGTACTTC
CSARAWQGGETQYF
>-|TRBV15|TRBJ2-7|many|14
TGTGCCACCAGCAGACAAACAGGGACCTACGAGCAGTACTTC
CATSRQTGTYEQYF
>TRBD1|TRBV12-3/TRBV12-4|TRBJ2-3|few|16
TGTGCCAGCAGTTTAGAGGACAGGGGGCCCACAGATACGCAGTATTTT
CASSLEDRGPTDTQYF
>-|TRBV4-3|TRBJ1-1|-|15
TGCGCCAGCAGCCAGGCTCCCCAAGGGAACAGTGAAGCTTTCTTT
CASSQAPQGNSEAFF
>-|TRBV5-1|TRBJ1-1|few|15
TGCGCCAGCAGCATAGGCCTCGACAGAATGACTGAAGCTTTCTTT
CASSIGLDRMTEAFF
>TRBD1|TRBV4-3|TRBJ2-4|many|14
TGCGCCAGCAGCCAAACCGGGACAGGGTTTATTCAGTACTTC
CASSQTGTGFIQYF
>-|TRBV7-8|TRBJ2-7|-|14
TGTGCCAGCAGCTTAGTTAGTCCTGGTTACGAGCAGTACTTC
CASSLVSPGYEQYF